One sample yielded the 7 T cell receptor beta chains listed below, sequenced in a study of blood T cell repertoires in COVID-19. Repertoires were generated with immunoSEQ multiplex PCR, while TCRdb's copy carries only in-frame clones and drops some. This repertoire shows 50,000 to 65,000 clones, about 83% found once; its top ten account for around 5.1%. Sequenced: peripheral blood. Source of these receptors: a man aged 40-50 years with active COVID-19.

This sequence joins TRBV28 and TRBJ2-7; D is possibly TRBD2 (6 bases). The CDR3 totals 15 residues. V was trimmed by 8 bases and J by 4 bases, leaving 21 bases between them. Germline V CDR1 and CDR2: MDHEN, SYDVKM. The CDR3 protein is CASPGLPLGGYEQYF. In DNA form, the CDR3 reads TGTGCCAGCCCGGGACTTCCCTTGGGGGGTTACGAGCAGTACTTC.

V gene TRBV6-5 combines with J gene TRBJ2-2; no clear D. This CDR3 has 14 residues. The V and J ends lost 6 bases and 6 bases respectively, with 14 bases between them. Germline V CDR1 and CDR2: MNHEY, SVGAGI. The CDR3 region is CASSPEATSGELFF. CDR3 DNA sequence: TGTGCCAGCAGCCCCGAGGCGACCTCCGGGGAGCTGTTTTTT.

The chain recombines TRBV18 with TRBJ1-1; 10 bases are shared with TRBD1. The germline V gene has CDR1 KGHSH and CDR2 LQKENI. The CDR3 is 15 amino acids. Trimming at V came to 3 bases and at J to 2 bases, leaving 3 bases not matched to a gene. CDR3: CASSPGTGDNTEAFF. In DNA, the CDR3 is TGTGCCAGCTCACCCGGGACAGGGGATAACACTGAAGCTTTCTTT. The full variable domain, completed using reference TRBV18 and TRBJ1-1, is NAGVMQNPRHLVRRRGQEARLRCSPMKGHSHVYWYRQLPEEGLKFMVYLQKENIIDESGMPKERFSAEFPKEGPSILRIQQVVRGDSAAYFCASSPGTGDNTEAFFGQGTRLTVV.

The chain links TRBV28 to TRBJ1-1, with a tentative D call TRBD1 (5 bases). CDR3 length: 16 amino acids. Per germline, CDR1 MDHEN and CDR2 SYDVKM. The germline V and J ends were trimmed by 7 bases and 0 bases, with 18 bases remaining between them. The CDR3 DNA follows: TGTGCCAGCATTGACAGCCTCCCGTGGGTGAACACTGAAGCTTTCTTT. Its protein product is CASIDSLPWVNTEAFF.

The chain has TRBV19 and TRBJ2-7; D gene ambiguous. V gave up 2 bases and J gave up 0 bases, with 14 bases separating them. CDR1 and CDR2 from the germline V gene are LNHDA and SQIVND (reference sequence). The CDR3 is 16 amino acids. CDR3 in amino acids: CASSIYKVRSSYEQYF. The CDR3 coding sequence is TGTGCCAGTAGTATATATAAAGTGAGGAGCTCCTACGAGCAGTACTTC.

This sequence joins TRBV9 and TRBJ1-1, with 7 nucleotides matching TRBD1. V lost 4 bases to trimming and J lost 0 bases; unmatched junction nucleotides: 9. CDR1 and CDR2 from the germline V gene are SGDLS and YYNGEE. The CDR3 is 16 residues long. The CDR3 spells CASSPRTGPLNTEAFF. The CDR3 DNA sequence: TGTGCCAGCAGCCCTCGGACAGGACCTTTGAACACTGAAGCTTTCTTT.

CDR3 in DNA: TGCAGCTGGGGGGTCAGGCGCACAGATACGCAGTATTTT. This encodes CSWGVRRTDTQYF. The chain combines TRBV29-1 with TRBJ2-3, with D tentatively TRBD2 (6 bases). The CDR3 contains 13 residues. Trimming left V 8 bases short and J 1 base short, with 13 bases between. CDR1 and CDR2 from the germline V gene are SQVTM and ANQGSEA.